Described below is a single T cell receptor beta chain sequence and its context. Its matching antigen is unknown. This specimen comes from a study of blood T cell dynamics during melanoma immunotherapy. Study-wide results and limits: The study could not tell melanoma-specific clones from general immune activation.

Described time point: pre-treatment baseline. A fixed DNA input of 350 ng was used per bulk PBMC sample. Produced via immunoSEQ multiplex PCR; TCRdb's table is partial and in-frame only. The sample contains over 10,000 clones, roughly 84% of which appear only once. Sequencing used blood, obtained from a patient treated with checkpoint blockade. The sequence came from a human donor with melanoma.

The CDR3 protein is CASSPWDRISGNTIYF. The CDR3 nucleotides are TGCGCCAGCAGCCCCTGGGACCGAATCTCTGGAAACACCATATATTTT. This chain links TRBV4-1 with TRBJ1-3; TRBD1 might be the D (5 bases). Germline values: CDR1 MGHRA, CDR2 YSYEKL. The V end lost 4 bases, the J end lost 0 bases, and 13 bases lay between the germline ends. This CDR3 contains 16 residues.